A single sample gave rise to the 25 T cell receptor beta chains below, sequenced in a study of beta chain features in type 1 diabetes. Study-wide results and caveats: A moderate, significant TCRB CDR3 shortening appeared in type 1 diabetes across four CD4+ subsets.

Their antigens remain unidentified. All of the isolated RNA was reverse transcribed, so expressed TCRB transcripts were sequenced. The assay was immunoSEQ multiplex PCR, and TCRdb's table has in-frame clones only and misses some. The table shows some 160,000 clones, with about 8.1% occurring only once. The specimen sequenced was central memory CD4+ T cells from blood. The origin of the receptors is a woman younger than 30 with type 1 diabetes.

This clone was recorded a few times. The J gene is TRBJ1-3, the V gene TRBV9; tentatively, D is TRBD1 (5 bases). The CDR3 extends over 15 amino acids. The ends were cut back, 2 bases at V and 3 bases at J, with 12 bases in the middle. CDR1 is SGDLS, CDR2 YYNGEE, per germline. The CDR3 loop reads CASSVWGVDGNTIYF. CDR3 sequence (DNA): TGTGCCAGCAGCGTTTGGGGGGTCGATGGAAACACCATATATTTT.

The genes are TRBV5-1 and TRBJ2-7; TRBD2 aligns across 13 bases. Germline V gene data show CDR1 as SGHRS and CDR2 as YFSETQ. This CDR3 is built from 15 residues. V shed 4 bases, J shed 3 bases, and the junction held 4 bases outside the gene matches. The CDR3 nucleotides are TGCGCCAGCAGCGCACTAGCGGGAGGGGGCTACGAGCAGTACTTC. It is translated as CASSALAGGGYEQYF.

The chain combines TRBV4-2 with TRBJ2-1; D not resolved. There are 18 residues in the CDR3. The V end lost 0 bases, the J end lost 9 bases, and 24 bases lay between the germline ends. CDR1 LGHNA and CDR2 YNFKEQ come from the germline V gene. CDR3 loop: CASSQEPVAKTGFSEQFF. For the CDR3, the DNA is TGTGCCAGCAGCCAAGAGCCAGTAGCCAAAACGGGTTTTAGTGAGCAGTTCTTC.

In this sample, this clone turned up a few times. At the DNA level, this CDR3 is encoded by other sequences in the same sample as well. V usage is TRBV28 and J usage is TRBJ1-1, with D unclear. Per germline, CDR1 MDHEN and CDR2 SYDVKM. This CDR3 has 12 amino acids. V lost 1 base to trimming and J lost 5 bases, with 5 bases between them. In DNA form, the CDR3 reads TGTGCCAGCAGTTTATTGGAGACTGAAGCTTTCTTT. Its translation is CASSLLETEAFF.

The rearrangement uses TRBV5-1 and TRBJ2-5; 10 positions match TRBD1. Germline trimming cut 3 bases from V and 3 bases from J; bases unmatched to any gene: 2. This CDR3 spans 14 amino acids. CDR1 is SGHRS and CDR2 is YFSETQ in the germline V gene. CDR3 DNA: TGCGCCAGCAGCTCGGACAGGGGGGAAGAGACCCAGTACTTC. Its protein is CASSSDRGEETQYF.

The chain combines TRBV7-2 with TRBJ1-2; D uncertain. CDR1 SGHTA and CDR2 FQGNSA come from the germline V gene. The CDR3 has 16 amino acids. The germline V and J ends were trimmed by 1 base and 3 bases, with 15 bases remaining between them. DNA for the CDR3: TGTGCCAGCAGCTTAGATGCTACTGGGCCTGACTATGGCTACACCTTC. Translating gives CASSLDATGPDYGYTF.

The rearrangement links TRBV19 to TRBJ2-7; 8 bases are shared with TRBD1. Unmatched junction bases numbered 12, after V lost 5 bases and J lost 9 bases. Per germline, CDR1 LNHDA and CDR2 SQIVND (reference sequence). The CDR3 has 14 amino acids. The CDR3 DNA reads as TGTGCCAGTAGTCAATCGGGACAGGCCGGGTCGCAGTACTTC. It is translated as CASSQSGQAGSQYF.

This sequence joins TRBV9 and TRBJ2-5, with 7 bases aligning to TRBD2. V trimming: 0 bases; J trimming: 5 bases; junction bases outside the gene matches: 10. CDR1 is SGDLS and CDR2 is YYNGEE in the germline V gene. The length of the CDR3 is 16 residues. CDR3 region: CASSVGGRDQGETQYF. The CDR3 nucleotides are TGTGCCAGCAGCGTAGGGGGGAGGGACCAAGGGGAGACCCAGTACTTC.

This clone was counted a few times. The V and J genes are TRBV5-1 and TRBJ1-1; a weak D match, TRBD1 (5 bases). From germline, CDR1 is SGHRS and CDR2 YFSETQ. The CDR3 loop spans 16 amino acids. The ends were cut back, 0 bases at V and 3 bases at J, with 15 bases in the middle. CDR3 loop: CASSLGDSGRHTEAFF. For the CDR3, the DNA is TGCGCCAGCAGCTTGGGGGACTCCGGGAGGCACACTGAAGCTTTCTTT.

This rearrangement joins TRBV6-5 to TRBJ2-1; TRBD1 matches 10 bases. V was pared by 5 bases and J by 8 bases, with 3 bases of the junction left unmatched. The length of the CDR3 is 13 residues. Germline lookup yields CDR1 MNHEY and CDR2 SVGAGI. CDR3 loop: CASSRDRGYEQFF. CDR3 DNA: TGTGCCAGCAGTAGGGACAGGGGATATGAGCAGTTCTTC.

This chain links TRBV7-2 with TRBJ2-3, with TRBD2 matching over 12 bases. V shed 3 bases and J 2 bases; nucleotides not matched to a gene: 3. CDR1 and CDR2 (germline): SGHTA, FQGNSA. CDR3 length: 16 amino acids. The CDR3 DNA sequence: TGTGCCAGCAGCTTGGCTAGCGGGGGGGCCACAGATACGCAGTATTTT. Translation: CASSLASGGATDTQYF.

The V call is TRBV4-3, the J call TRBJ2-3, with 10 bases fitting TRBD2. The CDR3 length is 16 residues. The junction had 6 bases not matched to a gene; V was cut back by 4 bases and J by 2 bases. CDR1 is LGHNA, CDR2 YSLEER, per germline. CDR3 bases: TGCGCCAGCAGCCGAGGGACTAGCGTGAACACAGATACGCAGTATTTT. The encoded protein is CASSRGTSVNTDTQYF.

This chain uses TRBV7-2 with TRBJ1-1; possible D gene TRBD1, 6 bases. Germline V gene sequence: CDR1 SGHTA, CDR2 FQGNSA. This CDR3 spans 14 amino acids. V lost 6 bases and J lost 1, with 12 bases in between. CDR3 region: CASRIGQTNTEAFF. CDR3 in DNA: TGTGCCAGCAGAATCGGACAGACGAACACTGAAGCTTTCTTT.

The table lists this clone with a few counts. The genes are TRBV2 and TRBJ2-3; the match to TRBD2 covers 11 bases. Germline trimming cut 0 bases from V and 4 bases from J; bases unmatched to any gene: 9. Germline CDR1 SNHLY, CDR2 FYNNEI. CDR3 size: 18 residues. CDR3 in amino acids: CASSEAELLAGDSDTQYF. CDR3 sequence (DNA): TGTGCCAGCAGTGAAGCTGAGCTACTAGCGGGAGATTCAGATACGCAGTATTTT.

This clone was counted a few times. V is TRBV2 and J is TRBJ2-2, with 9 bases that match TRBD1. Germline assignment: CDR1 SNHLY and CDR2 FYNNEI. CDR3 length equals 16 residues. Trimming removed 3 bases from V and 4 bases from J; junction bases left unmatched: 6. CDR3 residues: CASSEQGTGTTGELFF. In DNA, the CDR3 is TGTGCCAGCAGTGAGCAGGGGACAGGGACCACCGGGGAGCTGTTTTTT.

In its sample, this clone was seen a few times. The DNA for the CDR3 is TGCAGCGTTGGGGGTGGCGGGGGCCAGCCCCAGCATTTT. Protein sequence: CSVGGGGGQPQHF. This sequence joins TRBV29-1 and TRBJ1-5, with D maybe TRBD1 (6 bases). The V gene lost 4 bases and the J gene lost 7 bases, with 14 bases spanning the gap. This CDR3 has 13 residues. Germline CDR1 is SQVTM and CDR2 is ANQGSEA.

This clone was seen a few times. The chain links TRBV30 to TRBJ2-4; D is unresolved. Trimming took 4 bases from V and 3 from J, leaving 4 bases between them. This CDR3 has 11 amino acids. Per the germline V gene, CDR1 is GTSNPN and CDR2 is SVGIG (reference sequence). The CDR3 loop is CAWTVKNIQYF. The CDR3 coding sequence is TGTGCCTGGACGGTCAAAAACATTCAGTACTTC.

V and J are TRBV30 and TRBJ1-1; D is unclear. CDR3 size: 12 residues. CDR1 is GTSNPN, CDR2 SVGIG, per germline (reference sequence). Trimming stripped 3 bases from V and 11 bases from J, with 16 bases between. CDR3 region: CAWSLGSREAFF. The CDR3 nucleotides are TGTGCCTGGAGCCTCGGGAGCCGGGAGGCTTTCTTT.

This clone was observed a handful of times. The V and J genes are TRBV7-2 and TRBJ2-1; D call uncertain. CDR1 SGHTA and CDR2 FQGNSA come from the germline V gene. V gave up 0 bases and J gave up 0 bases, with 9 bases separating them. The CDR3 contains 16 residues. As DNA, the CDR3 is TGTGCCAGCAGCTTAGCCCTTCTAAGCTCCTACAATGAGCAGTTCTTC. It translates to CASSLALLSSYNEQFF.

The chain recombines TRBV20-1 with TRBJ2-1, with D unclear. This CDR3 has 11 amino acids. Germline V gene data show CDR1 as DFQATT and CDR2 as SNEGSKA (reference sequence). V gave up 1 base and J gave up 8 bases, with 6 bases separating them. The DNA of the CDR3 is TGCAGTGCTAGAGCGAGCGATGAGCAGTTCTTC. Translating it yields CSARASDEQFF.

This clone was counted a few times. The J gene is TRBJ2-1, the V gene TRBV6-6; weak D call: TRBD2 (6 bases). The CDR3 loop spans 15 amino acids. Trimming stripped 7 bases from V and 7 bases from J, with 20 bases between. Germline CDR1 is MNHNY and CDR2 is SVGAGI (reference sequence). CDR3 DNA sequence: TGTGCCAGCACCGTAAGCGGTCAGGAGGGTAATGAGCAGTTCTTC. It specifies CASTVSGQEGNEQFF.

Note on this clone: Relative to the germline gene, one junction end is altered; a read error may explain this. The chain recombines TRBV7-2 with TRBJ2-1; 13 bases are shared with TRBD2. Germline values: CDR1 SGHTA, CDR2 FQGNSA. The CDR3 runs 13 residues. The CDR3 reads CASSARLAGGEVF. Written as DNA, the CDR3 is TGTGCCAGCAGCGCCAGACTAGCGGGGGGAGAGGTCTTC.

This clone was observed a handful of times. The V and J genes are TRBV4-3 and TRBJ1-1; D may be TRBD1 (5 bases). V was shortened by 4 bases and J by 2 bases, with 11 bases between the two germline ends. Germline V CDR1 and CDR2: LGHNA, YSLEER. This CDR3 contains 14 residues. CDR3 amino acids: CASSPQQGNTEAFF. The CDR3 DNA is TGCGCCAGCAGCCCTCAGCAGGGAAACACTGAAGCTTTCTTT.

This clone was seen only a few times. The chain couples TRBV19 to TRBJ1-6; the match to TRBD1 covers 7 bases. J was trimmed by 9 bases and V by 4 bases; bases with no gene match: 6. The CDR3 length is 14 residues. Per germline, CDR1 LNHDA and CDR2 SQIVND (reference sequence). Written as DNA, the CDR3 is TGTGCCAGTAGTAATACAGGGGCGGGTTCACCCCTCCACTTT. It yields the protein CASSNTGAGSPLHF.

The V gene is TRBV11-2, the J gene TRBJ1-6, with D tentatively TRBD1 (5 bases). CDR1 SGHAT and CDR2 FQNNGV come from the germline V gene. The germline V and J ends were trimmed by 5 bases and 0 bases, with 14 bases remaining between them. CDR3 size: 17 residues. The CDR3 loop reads CASSRGEGFSYNSPLHF. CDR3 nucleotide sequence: TGTGCCAGCAGCCGGGGGGAGGGCTTCTCCTATAATTCACCCCTCCACTTT. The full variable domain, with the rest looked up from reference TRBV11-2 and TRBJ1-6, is EAGVAQSPRYKIIEKRQSVAFWCNPISGHATLYWYQQILGQGPKLLIQFQNNGVVDDSQLPKDRFSAERLKGVDSTLKIQPAKLEDSAVYLCASSRGEGFSYNSPLHFGNGTRLTVT.